Given below is one TCR beta chain in context. Its antigen is unknown. The read terminates 3 residues ahead of where the CDR3 ends, so the germline J gene completes it. The CDR3 consists of 15 residues. From germline, CDR1 is SGHVS and CDR2 FNYEAQ. Trimming shortened V by 5 bases and J by 1 base, and 15 bases separated the two germline ends. These data are taken from a study of T cell clonality in common variable immunodeficiency. Overall study findings and caveats: Reportedly, TCR beta sequences from common variable immunodeficiency showed fewer deletions and N-nucleotide insertions. Authors noted CVID clonality's cause needs subpopulation repertoire sequencing.

The protocol was immunoSEQ multiplex PCR, while the TCRdb copy is restricted to in-frame clones and leaves out a portion. Listed here are fewer than 30,000 clones without any singletons, the top ten holding 29%. The chain couples TRBV7-6 to TRBJ2-7; a weak D match, TRBD2 (5 bases). This clonotype was obtained from a human donor with common variable immunodeficiency. The source material was peripheral blood mononuclear cells. Partial CDR3 DNA: TGTGCCAGCAGCGACCGACCCGGGGTGTCCTACGAG. This sequence encodes CASSDRPGVSYE. The entire CDR3 is CASSDRPGVSYEQYF.